This is a list of T cell receptor beta chains from one sample in a study of shared clonotypes between healthy human individuals. The assay was immunoSEQ multiplex PCR, and TCRdb's table has in-frame clones only and misses some. This table has millions of clones, 95% appearing once. The specimen sequenced was naive CD4+ T cells sorted from blood. The origin of the receptors is a man aged 18 to 29 in good health. CDR3s include the opening cysteine and the closing phenylalanine or tryptophan. A D gene is named only where the DNA matches it firmly. Some rows have no size entry. The others give once, few or many, or a class for an expanded clone.

TRBJ1-2 - - TRBV7-2 CASSLEGIYGYTF TGTGCCAGCAGCTTAGAGGGGATCTATGGCTACACCTTC
TRBJ2-7 - - TRBV14 CASSQDYGPYEQYF TGTGCCAGCAGCCAAGATTACGGTCCCTACGAGCAGTACTTC
TRBJ2-7 - - TRBV30 CALEKNDYEQYF TGTGCCTTGGAGAAGAACGACTACGAGCAGTACTTC
TRBJ1-4 - - TRBV19 CASSIAGVEEKLFF TGTGCCAGTAGTATAGCGGGGGTCGAGGAAAAACTGTTTTTT
TRBJ2-7 few - TRBV25-1 CASSEFVYEQYF TGTGCCAGCAGTGAATTTGTCTACGAGCAGTACTTC
TRBJ2-3 - - TRBV27 CASSLGRADTQYF TGTGCCAGCAGCCTAGGGCGGGCAGATACGCAGTATTTT
TRBJ1-6 - - TRBV6-5 CASNRDPGSPLHF TGTGCCAGCAACCGGGATCCGGGATCACCCCTCCACTTT
TRBJ2-3 - TRBD2 TRBV5-1 CASSPLGGAGGTQYF TGCGCCAGCAGCCCTCTCGGGGGAGCGGGAGGTACGCAGTATTTT
TRBJ2-7 - - TRBV6-1 CASSEVQGPPYEQYF TGTGCCAGCAGTGAAGTGCAGGGACCCCCTTACGAGCAGTACTTC
TRBJ2-5 - - TRBV7-9 CASSLRRGLQETQYF TGTGCCAGCAGCTTAAGGAGGGGGCTACAAGAGACCCAGTACTTC
TRBJ2-1 - TRBD2 TRBV11-3 CASSLGTSGVNEQFF TGTGCCAGCAGCTTAGGGACTAGTGGTGTAAATGAGCAGTTCTTC
TRBJ2-5 - - TRBV11-2 CASSTDGLETQYF TGTGCCAGCAGCACGGACGGGCTGGAGACCCAGTACTTC